These 20 T cell receptor beta chains were sequenced from one sample in a study of PD-1 blockade in classical Hodgkin lymphoma. Stated time point: cycle 4 day 1 (C4D1), after five to seven weeks of nivolumab. Each patient experienced a relapse that followed autologous stem cell transplantation, and brentuximab vedotin exposure varied. The repertoire was sequenced with immunoSEQ multiplex PCR; TCRdb's copy has only in-frame clones and lacks some. Of about 33,000 clones in the sample, around 68% were seen once. Sequencing was performed on peripheral blood mononuclear cells (PBMCs), taken before the fourth cycle of nivolumab. The receptor set was obtained from a human donor with classical Hodgkin lymphoma.

This rearrangement joins TRBV19 to TRBJ1-2; a weak D match, TRBD1 (5 bases). Germline V lookup: CDR1 LNHDA, CDR2 SQIVND (reference sequence). V lost 0 bases, J lost 2 bases, and 13 bases lay in between. The CDR3 has 16 amino acids. The CDR3 loop is CASSIDGTGTNYGYTF. The CDR3 bases are TGTGCCAGTAGTATAGATGGTACCGGGACGAACTATGGCTACACCTTC.

The chain is built from TRBV20-1 and TRBJ2-3; no reliable D call. The CDR3 totals 11 residues. Trimming took 3 bases from V and 3 from J, leaving 4 bases between them. Germline-derived CDR1 and CDR2 are DFQATT and SNEGSKA (reference sequence). The CDR3 region is CSARGTDTQYF. The CDR3 DNA is TGCAGTGCTAGGGGGACAGATACGCAGTATTTT.

The rearrangement uses TRBV21-1 and TRBJ1-1; the D segment call TRBD1 is taken from the table without a DNA check. TRBV21-1 is given as a pseudogene. The length of the CDR3 is 16 residues. The CDR3: CASSNETGHRNTEAFF. Here the CDR3 DNA reads TGTGCCAGCAGCAATGAGACGGGACACCGGAACACTGAAGCTTTCTTT.

The CDR3 is CASSSTNSGSPLVQYF. The CDR3 nucleotides read TGTGCCAGCAGCTCTACTAATAGCGGGAGTCCCCTCGTACAGTACTTC. The chain uses TRBV7-9 and TRBJ2-7; 9 bases map to TRBD2. The CDR3 loop spans 16 amino acids. Unmatched junction bases numbered 17, after V lost 4 bases and J lost 10 bases. CDR1 is SEHNR, CDR2 FQNEAQ, per germline (reference sequence).

The chain has TRBV4-1 and TRBJ1-3, with no clear D. In germline, CDR1 is MGHRA, CDR2 YSYEKL. Trimming stripped 2 bases from V and 3 bases from J, with 5 bases between. CDR3 length: 13 residues. The CDR3 nucleotides read TGCGCCAGCAGCCAAAGTCGTGGAAACACCATATATTTT. It codes for CASSQSRGNTIYF.

The rearrangement links TRBV29-1 to TRBJ1-2; 8 bases map to TRBD1. Germline V gives CDR1 SQVTM, CDR2 ANQGSEA. After removal of 1 base from V and 8 bases from J, the junction contained 6 bases not matched to a gene. The CDR3 sequence is 13 residues long. The CDR3 nucleotides are TGCAGCGTTGAAGTCAGGGGGCTGAAAGGCTACACCTTC. This sequence encodes CSVEVRGLKGYTF. Full variable domain (outside the CDR3, taken from reference TRBV29-1 and TRBJ1-2): SAVISQKPSRDICQRGTSLTIQCQVDSQVTMMFWYRQQPGQSLTLIATANQGSEATYESGFVIDKFPISRPNLTFSTLTVSNMSPEDSSIYLCSVEVRGLKGYTFGSGTRLTVV.

The chain has TRBV9 and TRBJ1-2; D may be TRBD1 (5 bases). The V end lost 1 base, the J end lost 7 bases, and 14 bases lay between the germline ends. The CDR3 consists of 14 residues. The germline V gene has CDR1 SGDLS and CDR2 YYNGEE. The CDR3 DNA reads as TGTGCCAGCAGCGTACTTGAGGGGTTCGGTGGCTACACCTTC. This sequence encodes CASSVLEGFGGYTF.

The genes are TRBV2 and TRBJ2-5; D remains unclear. There are 14 residues in the CDR3. V was cut by 2 bases and J by 0 bases, with 7 bases left in between. Per the germline V gene, CDR1 is SNHLY and CDR2 is FYNNEI. The CDR3 loop is CASSEQTYQETQYF. CDR3 bases: TGTGCCAGCAGTGAACAAACGTACCAAGAGACCCAGTACTTC.

The sample holds a few counts of this clone. This chain uses TRBV6-6 with TRBJ1-5; D remains ambiguous. The CDR3 is made up of 16 amino acids. Germline V gene sequence: CDR1 MNHNY, CDR2 SVGAGI (reference sequence). The ends were cut back, 6 bases at V and 0 bases at J, with 15 bases in the middle. The CDR3, as DNA: TGTGCCAGCAGCCCTATATCCTGGGATAGCAATCAGCCCCAGCATTTT. It translates to CASSPISWDSNQPQHF.

The rearrangement joins TRBV5-6 to TRBJ2-3; D is ambiguous. CDR1 is SGHDT and CDR2 is YYEEEE in the germline V gene. Trimming took 2 bases from V and 3 from J, leaving 16 bases between them. CDR3 length: 16 residues. CDR3 protein: CASSLGIGKKTDTQYF. The CDR3 bases are TGTGCCAGCAGCTTAGGGATCGGCAAGAAGACAGATACGCAGTATTTT.

This chain connects TRBV27 to TRBJ1-1, with unresolved D. The CDR3 is 12 amino acids. Germline CDR1 and CDR2: MNHEY and SMNVEV (reference sequence). The germline V and J ends were trimmed by 6 bases and 4 bases, with 9 bases remaining between them. The CDR3 is CASSPGGTEAFF. CDR3 sequence (DNA): TGTGCCAGCAGCCCGGGTGGCACTGAAGCTTTCTTT.

This rearrangement joins TRBV19 to TRBJ1-2, with TRBD1 identical over 10 bases. CDR3 length: 13 amino acids. Per the germline V gene, CDR1 is LNHDA and CDR2 is SQIVND (reference sequence). The J segment lost 9 bases and the V segment lost 7 bases, leaving 8 bases of the junction unmatched. This chain's CDR3 is CASKPGTGDSYTF. The CDR3 DNA reads as TGTGCCAGTAAACCCGGGACAGGGGATAGCTACACCTTC.

The V call is TRBV7-9, the J call TRBJ2-2, with D perhaps assigned TRBD1 or TRBD2 (5 bases each). This CDR3 is 15 amino acids long. The V gene lost 6 bases and the J gene lost 2 bases, with 13 bases spanning the gap. The germline CDR1 and CDR2 sequences are SEHNR and FQNEAQ (reference sequence). The CDR3 region is CASRPGTDNTGELFF. For the CDR3, the DNA is TGTGCCAGCAGACCCGGGACGGATAACACCGGGGAGCTGTTTTTT.

This clone was found a few times. This chain joins TRBV11-2 and TRBJ2-7; perhaps D is TRBD1 or TRBD2 (5 bases each). The CDR3 sequence is 13 residues long. Trimming pared 3 bases from V and 6 bases from J, leaving 12 bases between. Germline V CDR1 and CDR2: SGHAT, FQNNGV. CDR3 in DNA: TGTGCCAGCAGCTTCGGGACGGAGCTCGAGCAGTACTTC. Amino acid sequence: CASSFGTELEQYF. Full variable domain (outside the CDR3, taken from reference TRBV11-2 and TRBJ2-7): EAGVAQSPRYKIIEKRQSVAFWCNPISGHATLYWYQQILGQGPKLLIQFQNNGVVDDSQLPKDRFSAERLKGVDSTLKIQPAKLEDSAVYLCASSFGTELEQYFGPGTRLTVT.

This clone counts as medium-sized. The chain combines TRBV7-9 with TRBJ2-1; D is unresolved. Per the germline V gene, CDR1 is SEHNR and CDR2 is FQNEAQ (reference sequence). Trimming pared 1 base from V and 8 bases from J, leaving 15 bases between. The CDR3 has 15 residues. In DNA form, the CDR3 reads TGTGCCAGCAGCTTAGGGGCTACATCTGGGGATGAGCAGTTCTTC. Translating it yields CASSLGATSGDEQFF.

V is TRBV5-1 and J is TRBJ2-3; D remains unclear. In germline, CDR1 is SGHRS, CDR2 YFSETQ. V was pared by 0 bases and J by 6 bases, with 11 bases between. This CDR3 is built from 14 residues. The CDR3: CASSLENLIDTQYF. CDR3 sequence (DNA): TGCGCCAGCAGCTTGGAGAACCTCATTGATACGCAGTATTTT.

The V gene is TRBV7-9, the J gene TRBJ1-5, with D possibly TRBD1 on 5 matching bases. Trimming pared 0 bases from V and 7 bases from J, leaving 10 bases between. The CDR3 is 14 residues long. Germline V gene data show CDR1 as SEHNR and CDR2 as FQNEAQ (reference sequence). This CDR3 is CASSLAGERQPQHF. CDR3 DNA sequence: TGTGCCAGCAGCTTAGCGGGGGAAAGACAGCCCCAGCATTTT.

V is TRBV6-6 and J is TRBJ2-7, with D tentatively TRBD1 (5 bases). The V gene's germline CDR1 is MNHNY and CDR2 SVGAGI (reference sequence). V gave up 0 bases and J gave up 1 base, with 13 bases separating them. The CDR3 covers 16 residues. This CDR3 is CASSYSSAGPSYEQYF. The CDR3 nucleotides are TGTGCCAGCAGTTACTCGTCGGCAGGGCCGTCCTACGAGCAGTACTTC.

The rearrangement links TRBV6-6 to TRBJ1-5, with 10 bases matching TRBD1. The CDR3 sequence is 16 residues long. V dropped 2 bases and J dropped 0; count of bases not matched to a gene: 1. Germline CDR1 MNHNY, CDR2 SVGAGI (reference sequence). DNA for the CDR3: TGTGCCAGCAGTTACGGGACAGGGGCTAGCAATCAGCCCCAGCATTTT. Amino acid sequence: CASSYGTGASNQPQHF.

This chain connects TRBV6-6 to TRBJ1-2; a weak D match, TRBD1 (6 bases). This CDR3 contains 14 residues. Trimming removed 6 bases at V and 2 bases at J, with 13 bases between. Per the germline V gene, CDR1 is MNHNY and CDR2 is SVGAGI (reference sequence). CDR3 in amino acids: CASSPRGENYGYTF. The CDR3 DNA sequence: TGTGCCAGCAGCCCCAGGGGAGAAAACTATGGCTACACCTTC.